The T cell receptor beta chain described here comes from a study of T cell repertoires in cytomegalovirus infection. Overall study: Recently identified HLA-C-restricted CMV epitopes were among the peptides used. The public TCR beta signatures pointed to both CMV infection and matching HLA type. Overall study findings and caveats: Summed public TCR beta family frequency identified CMV carriers bearing the relevant HLA. HLA-C-restricted CMV-specific TCR beta clonotypes were dominant in the ex vivo response.

TCRdb re-analysed the reads in MiXCR, keeping a single row per CDR3 protein. The data contain 570,000 or so distinct CDR3 sequences, approximately 40% of them singletons. Comment on this clonotype: Its antigen is unknown.

The CDR3 is made up of 16 amino acids. The ends lost 6 bases at V and 14 bases at J; junction bases unmatched: 21. This chain joins TRBV12-3 or TRBV12-4 and TRBJ2-3; 9 bases line up with TRBD2. The input for sequencing was cultured PBMCs, taken from culture after CMV antigen stimulation. This sequence originates from a human donor in good health (CMV status not recorded). Some clones in this sample may be carry-over from other donors' samples. The CDR3 DNA reads as TGTGCCAGCAGCCCCCCTGGGCGGGGGGGCTTCGGGGACGGGTATTTT. This gives the protein CASSPPGRGGFGDGYF.